The sequence of this TCR beta chain was determined in a study of identical twins (dated by TCRdb to about 2016). Study-level background: To test whether fetal clonotypes persist, this study deep-sequenced TCR alpha and beta repertoires from monozygotic twins, from unrelated adults of various ages, and from cord blood. To rule out contamination, the twin experiments were replicated at different times with different library preparation protocols. The paper as a whole reports these results and caveats: Out-of-frame TCR alpha sharing in monozygotic twins was systematically underestimated by recombination models, whereas sharing between unrelated individuals was in agreement with the recombination models. Because the same donors could not be followed over many years, conclusions were based on cross-sectional statistical analysis. Fewer insertions were carried by abundant cord blood beta clonotypes; a weaker similar trend was observed in young adult naive repertoires, while no such trend was observed in memory repertoires. Zero-insertion analyses could be partly confounded by invariant T cells such as MAIT and iNKT, though diverse VJ usage argued against such confounding for most clonotypes. Excess twin sharing in beta out-of-frame sequences was weaker because fewer shared sequences lowered the signal-to-noise ratio. Compared with coincidental sharing between unrelated individuals, an excess of low generation-probability sequences was observed among out-of-frame TCR alpha sequences shared between twins.

Inclusive of the bounding cysteine and phenylalanine, the CDR3 is 15 residues long. Only the CDR3 portion is preserved as DNA: 45 bases, with reading frame beginning at the first base. Ends trimmed: V by 1 base, J by 6 bases; bases unmatched to a gene: 8. Looking up the germline V gene (reference sequence) yields CDR1 SGHNT and CDR2 YYREEE. Every donor was a healthy Caucasian. Using Miltenyi CD45RO+ enrichment and human naive T-cell isolation kits, memory (CD45RO+) and naive T cells were isolated from PBMC. This clonotype was detected a few times. Its antigen specificity is not known. Base qualities are missing; no much larger clone stands one base away. Receptor libraries were prepared by 5' RACE. Sequencing instrument: Illumina HiSeq 2000. A universal primer binding site was added through template switching, and the final cDNA carried a unique molecular identifier so that TCR cDNA molecules could be counted accurately. Specific primers in the conserved constant-segment region were used to synthesize first-strand cDNA for the TCR alpha and beta chains. Each cDNA library was double barcoded, with a SMART-Mk sample barcode plus Illumina barcodes, to control for contamination. Two successive PCR steps introduced TruSeq adapter sequences along with Illumina sample barcodes. The Illumina HiSeq platform was used with custom primers to sequence TCR alpha and beta cDNA libraries. In the authors' own workflow: MiGEC processed the raw reads to extract unique molecular identifiers, while MiXCR was used to determine the CDR3 positions. For each individual, recombination models were inferred using an EM algorithm with the repgenHMM and IGoR tools. Shared clonotype analysis was performed with the tcR package in R, normalizing sharing by the product of cloneset sizes. Out-of-frame nonproductive sequences were analyzed to study raw recombination free of thymic and clonal selection effects. TCRdb applied fastp at Q25 and MiXCR to the public reads, then kept only in-frame beta chains. Merged by CDR3 protein, the rows form single entries marked with the most common genes and DNA. TCRdb's processing, not the authors' own work, is the source of the V and J calls. The sample table holds about 100,000 distinct CDR3 sequences, of which less than 6.5% were seen once. In total, the top ten clones hold around 12% of the sample.

This TCR derives from a woman in her 50s in good health. The receptor chain draws on TRBV5-4 and TRBJ2-7, with TRBD1 matching 9 junction bases. Material for sequencing was memory T cells sorted from blood. Sample cell subset or site, as interpreted from the label and publication: CD45RO+ enriched T cells. The CDR3 protein: CASSLSWDRAAEQYF. The DNA sequence follows: TGTGCCAGCAGCTTGTCTTGGGACAGGGCTGCCGAGCAGTACTTC.